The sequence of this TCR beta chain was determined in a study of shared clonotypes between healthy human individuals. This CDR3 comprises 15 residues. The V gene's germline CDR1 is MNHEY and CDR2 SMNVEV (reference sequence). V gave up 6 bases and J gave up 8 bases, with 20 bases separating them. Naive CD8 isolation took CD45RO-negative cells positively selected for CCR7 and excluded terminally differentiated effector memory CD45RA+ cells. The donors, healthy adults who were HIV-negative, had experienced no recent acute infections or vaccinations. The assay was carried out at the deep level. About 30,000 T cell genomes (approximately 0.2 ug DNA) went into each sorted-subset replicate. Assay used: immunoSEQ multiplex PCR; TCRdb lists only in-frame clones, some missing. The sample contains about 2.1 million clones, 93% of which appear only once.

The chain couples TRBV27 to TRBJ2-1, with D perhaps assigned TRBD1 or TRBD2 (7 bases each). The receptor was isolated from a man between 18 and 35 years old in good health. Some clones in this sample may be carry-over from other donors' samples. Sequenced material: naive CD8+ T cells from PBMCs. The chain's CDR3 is CASSPGGEAPHEQFF. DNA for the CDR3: TGTGCCAGCAGCCCAGGGGGGGAGGCCCCCCATGAGCAGTTCTTC.